The subject of this entry is one TCR beta chain. Participants were aged about 18 to 89 years from approximately 23 US areas. The record originates from a study of blood T cell repertoires in COVID-19. Using immunoSEQ multiplex PCR, the repertoire was profiled, and TCRdb retains in-frame clones only, with some absent. The sample yields a few hundred thousand clones, 65% to 90% seen once. Germline V gives CDR1 SNHLY, CDR2 FYNNEI. The CDR3 runs 13 residues. The V end lost 8 bases, the J end lost 17 bases, and 22 bases lay between the germline ends. The receptor was isolated from a woman aged 40 to 50 with acute COVID-19. The chain carries TRBV2 and TRBJ1-6, with a possible D match to TRBD1 (5 bases). Sequencing used PBMCs or T cells enriched from blood (not recorded which). CDR3 sequence reads: CASGGWRGQNFHF. As DNA, the CDR3 is TGTGCCAGCGGGGGATGGCGGGGCCAAAATTTCCACTTT.